This TCR beta chain came from a study of T cell repertoires in cytomegalovirus infection. Study context: CMV epitopes that were recently identified and HLA-C-restricted were used alongside well-studied HLA-B-restricted ones. Matching HLA type and CMV infection were both indicated by public TCR beta signatures.

General study points: CMV-specific HLA-C-restricted TCR beta clonotypes dominated the ex vivo response.

TCRdb independently ran MiXCR on the reads; one entry per CDR3 protein. Of about 110,000 distinct CDR3 sequences detected, approximately 28% appear once; the ten largest clones hold about 81%. This clonotype turned up a few times. Its antigen is currently unknown. Germline V CDR1 and CDR2: SGDLS, YYNGEE. CDR3 length: 15 amino acids. The ends lost 3 bases at V and 7 bases at J; junction bases unmatched: 6. The sequenced sample was CD8+ T cells from cultured PBMCs, obtained from culture after CMV antigen stimulation. The chain links TRBV9 to TRBJ1-4; 10 bases map to TRBD1. The TCR originated in a human donor in good health (CMV status not recorded). Some clones in this sample may be carry-over from other donors' samples. Here the CDR3 reads CASSDRTGGTEKLFF. As DNA, the CDR3 is TGTGCCAGCAGCGACCGGACAGGGGGGACTGAAAAACTGTTTTTT.